This is a list of T cell receptor beta chains from one sample in a study of preoperative IRX-2 immunotherapy in early breast cancer. Only in-frame clones appear in the TCRdb table, and some are missing; sequencing was by immunoSEQ multiplex PCR. The data contain some 21,000 clones, around four fifths of them seen just once; the ten biggest clones take up about 1%. This specimen consisted of lymph node tissue, obtained after IRX-2 immunotherapy. The receptors originated from a human donor with breast cancer. Each CDR3 is given with its conserved first and last residue. The order of the fields is D gene, CDR3 length, J gene, clone size, V gene, CDR3 protein, CDR3 DNA. D genes are given only for firm matches. Clone size is shown for a subset of rows, as once, few, many or a class of expanded clone.

>TRBD1|14|TRBJ2-1|NA|TRBV19
CATKGGQGGNEQFF
TGTGCCACGAAGGGAGGACAGGGAGGTAATGAGCAGTTCTTC
>TRBD1|16|TRBJ1-3|NA|TRBV6-8
CASSYSGRGQGNTIYF
TGTGCCAGCAGTTACTCGGGCAGGGGGCAAGGAAACACCATATATTTT
>NA|13|TRBJ1-2|NA|TRBV6-1
CASSEGGDYGYTF
TGTGCCAGCAGTGAAGGGGGCGACTATGGCTACACCTTC
>TRBD1|15|TRBJ2-7|NA|TRBV2
CASSDGQGIVYEQYF
TGTGCCAGCAGTGATGGACAGGGGATTGTCTACGAGCAGTACTTC
>TRBD1|15|TRBJ2-1|NA|TRBV18
CASARDRGFYNEQFF
TGTGCCAGCGCAAGGGACAGGGGATTTTACAATGAGCAGTTCTTC
>NA|15|TRBJ1-1|NA|TRBV19
CASSIGTIEGTEAFF
TGTGCCAGTAGTATCGGGACAATCGAGGGCACTGAAGCTTTCTTT
>NA|15|TRBJ2-3|NA|TRBV18
CASSPRVTWSDTQYF
TGTGCCAGCTCACCACGTGTCACCTGGTCGGATACGCAGTATTTT
>NA|15|TRBJ1-1|NA|TRBV18
CASSIKKGMNTEAFF
TGTGCCAGCTCCATAAAAAAGGGGATGAACACTGAAGCTTTCTTT
>NA|15|TRBJ2-7|NA|TRBV28
CASSLVQGLSYEQYF
TGTGCCAGCAGTCTCGTTCAGGGGCTATCCTACGAGCAGTACTTC
>TRBD2|17|TRBJ2-7|NA|TRBV11-3
CASSLGLAGRVSYEQYF
TGTGCCAGCAGCTTAGGGCTAGCGGGGAGGGTCTCCTACGAGCAGTACTTC
>NA|14|TRBJ1-1|NA|TRBV30
CAWGRGSMNTEAFF
TGTGCCTGGGGGCGGGGGTCCATGAACACTGAAGCTTTCTTT
>NA|15|TRBJ2-3|NA|TRBV6-8
CAIRMRNGGTDTQYF
TGTGCCATCAGAATGAGGAATGGCGGCACAGATACGCAGTATTTT
>TRBD1|18|TRBJ2-2|NA|TRBV12-5
CASGLPSTGGGGPGELFF
TGTGCTAGTGGTTTGCCTTCTACAGGGGGAGGCGGTCCCGGGGAGCTGTTTTTT
>NA|15|TRBJ2-2|once|TRBV11-1
CASSLAAQFTGELFF
TGTGCCAGCAGCTTAGCGGCACAGTTCACCGGGGAGCTGTTTTTT
>NA|12|TRBJ2-2|few|TRBV6-1
CASSEDGGELFF
TGTGCCAGCAGTGAAGACGGGGGGGAGCTGTTTTTT